This TCR beta chain is drawn from a study of metastatic and nonmetastatic thyroid tumors (dated by TCRdb to about 2020). In the study overall: Repertoires were compared across peripheral blood and tumor or nodule tissue samples from malignant and benign thyroid patients.

What the research found in general, with its limitations: TCR beta diversity was reported as significantly higher in malignant tumors than in benign nodules, in both blood and tumor samples.

Libraries were constructed by PCR. The instrument was an Illumina HiSeq 4000. High-throughput sequencing was used to profile the TCR beta-chain CDR3 region of each patient. On the authors' methods: Drawing on CDR3 differences between clinicopathological groups, the researchers built a classifier meant to tell apart patients with distant-metastatic papillary thyroid cancer. To measure repertoire diversity the researchers used the Shannon index, while the Morisita-Horn index served to gauge how similar the tumor and blood repertoires were. TCRdb redid the processing of the public reads, applying fastp at Q25 and MiXCR, and retained in-frame beta chains. TCRdb assigned the V and J calls; the authors' analysis was not used. The sample table records about 21,000 clones; about 16% of these occur just once. The top ten constitute 21% of the sample. No patient had received any treatment before thyroid surgery. Patient clinical samples collected from about 2011 to 2019 were retrospectively analysed using T-cell receptor beta sequencing.

Cut back by 2 bases and 6 bases, the V and J ends lie 14 bases apart. CDR1 SGHKS and CDR2 YYEKEE are derived from the germline V gene (reference sequence). Measured from the cysteine to the phenylalanine, the CDR3 is 14 residues long. Only CDR3 DNA is held: 42 bases, read in frame from base 1. This clone was picked up many times. Its specific antigen is unknown. One base away there is no much larger clone; base qualities are not given. In this chain, TRBV5-5 is recombined with TRBJ1-1; too little of a D gene remains to name it. Material: blood. This sequence was found in a male donor with papillary thyroid cancer or a benign thyroid nodule (not recorded which). Some clones in this sample may be carry-over from other donors' samples. The nucleotide sequence reads TGTGCCAGCAGCTTCCCGTTAAGGCAGCCTGAAGCTTTCTTT. Translation gives CASSFPLRQPEAFF.